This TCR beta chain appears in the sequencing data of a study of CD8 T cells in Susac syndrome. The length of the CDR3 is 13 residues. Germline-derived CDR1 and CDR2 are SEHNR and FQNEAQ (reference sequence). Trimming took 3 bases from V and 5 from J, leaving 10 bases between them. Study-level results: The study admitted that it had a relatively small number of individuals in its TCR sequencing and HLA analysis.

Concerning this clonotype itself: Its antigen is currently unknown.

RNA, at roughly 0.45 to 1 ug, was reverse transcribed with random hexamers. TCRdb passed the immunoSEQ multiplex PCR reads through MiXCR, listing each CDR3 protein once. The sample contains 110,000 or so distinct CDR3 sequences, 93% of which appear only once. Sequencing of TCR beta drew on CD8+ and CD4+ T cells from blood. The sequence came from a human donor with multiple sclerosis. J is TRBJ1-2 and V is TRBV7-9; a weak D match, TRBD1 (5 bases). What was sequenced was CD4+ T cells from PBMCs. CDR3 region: CASSLTEGYGYTF. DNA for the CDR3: TGTGCCAGCAGCTTGACAGAGGGGTATGGCTACACCTTC.